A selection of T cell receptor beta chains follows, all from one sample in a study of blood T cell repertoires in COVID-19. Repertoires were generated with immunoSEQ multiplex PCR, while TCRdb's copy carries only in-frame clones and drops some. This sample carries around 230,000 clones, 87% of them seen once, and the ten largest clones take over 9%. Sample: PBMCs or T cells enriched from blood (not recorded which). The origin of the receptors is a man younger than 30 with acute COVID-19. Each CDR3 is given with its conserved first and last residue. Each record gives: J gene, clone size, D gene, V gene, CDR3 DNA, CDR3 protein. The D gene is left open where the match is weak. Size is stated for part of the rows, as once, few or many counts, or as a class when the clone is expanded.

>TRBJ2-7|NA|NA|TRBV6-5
TGTGCCAGCAGTTACCGGGACGAGCAGTACTTC
CASSYRDEQYF
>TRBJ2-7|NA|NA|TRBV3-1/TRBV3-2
TGTGCCAGCAGCCAAGAGGGAGGGGGTCAGTACTTC
CASSQEGGGQYF
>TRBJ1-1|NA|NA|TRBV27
TGTGCCAGCAGTTTCAGACGGACAGCTAACAGGGACACTGAAGCTTTCTTT
CASSFRRTANRDTEAFF
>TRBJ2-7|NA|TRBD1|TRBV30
TGTGCCTGGAGCGTAGGACAGGGTAGCTACGAGCAGTACTTC
CAWSVGQGSYEQYF
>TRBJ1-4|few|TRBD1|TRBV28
TGTGCCAGCAGTTGGGACAGGGCAAAACTGTTTTTT
CASSWDRAKLFF
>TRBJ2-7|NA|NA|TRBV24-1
TGTGCCACCAGTGATATTAGGCAGGTCGACGAGCAGTACTTC
CATSDIRQVDEQYF
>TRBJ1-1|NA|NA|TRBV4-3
TGCGCCAGCAGCCAAGGACGGGAGAACACTGAAGCTTTCTTT
CASSQGRENTEAFF
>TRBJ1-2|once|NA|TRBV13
TGTGCCAGCAGCTCCCTTGGAGGGGCGGGGGGCTACACCTTC
CASSSLGGAGGYTF
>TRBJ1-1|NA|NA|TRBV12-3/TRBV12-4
TGTGCCAGCAGTTTCGAGTACCCTGAAGCTTTCTTT
CASSFEYPEAFF
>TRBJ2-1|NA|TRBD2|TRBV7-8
TGTGCCAGCAGCTTAGCCCGAACTAGCGGGAGGCACAATGAGCAGTTCTTC
CASSLARTSGRHNEQFF
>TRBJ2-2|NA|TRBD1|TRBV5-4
TGTGCCAGCAGCTCCGGGACAGTCCCGAACACCGGGGAGCTGTTTTTT
CASSSGTVPNTGELFF
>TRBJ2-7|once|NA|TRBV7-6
TGTGCCAGCAGCTTGGTTCCCGGTCCTCAGGCCTACGAGCAGTACTTC
CASSLVPGPQAYEQYF
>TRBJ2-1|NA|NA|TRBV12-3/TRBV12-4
TGTGCCAGCAGTTTATCTCAGGAGCAGTTCTTC
CASSLSQEQFF
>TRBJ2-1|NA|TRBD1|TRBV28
TGTGCCAGCAGTTCACAGGGGGCAGGGTGGAATGAGCAGTTCTTC
CASSSQGAGWNEQFF
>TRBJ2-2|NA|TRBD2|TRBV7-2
TGTGCCAGCACCCGGGGAGGGAGTAACACCGGGGAGCTGTTTTTT
CASTRGGSNTGELFF
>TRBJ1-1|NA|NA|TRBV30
TGTGCCTGGAGTGTACTAGACCGGGGGGCTTTCTTT
CAWSVLDRGAFF
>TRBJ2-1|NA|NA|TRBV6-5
TGTGCCAGCAGCCGGGGTTACAATGAGCAGTTCTTC
CASSRGYNEQFF
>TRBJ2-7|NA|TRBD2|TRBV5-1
TGCGCCAGCAGCTCCTCGGGCGGGAGTCAAGTCGGCTACGAGCAGTACTTC
CASSSSGGSQVGYEQYF
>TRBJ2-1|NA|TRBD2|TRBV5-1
TGCGCCAGCAGCACTAGCGGGAGGGCTTTGGATGAGCAGTTCTTC
CASSTSGRALDEQFF
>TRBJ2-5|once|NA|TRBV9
TGTGCCAGCAGCACCTTTGGGGCAGGCGGTGGGGTAGAGACCCAGTACTTC
CASSTFGAGGGVETQYF
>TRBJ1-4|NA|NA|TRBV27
TGTGCCAGCAGTTTATTTGAGAATGAAAAACTGTTTTTT
CASSLFENEKLFF
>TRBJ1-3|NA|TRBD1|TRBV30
TGTGCCTGGATTTACTTCAGGGGGCCTCGAAACACCATATATTTT
CAWIYFRGPRNTIYF
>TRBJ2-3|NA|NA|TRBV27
TGTGCCAGCAGTTTATCGATAACGGGTGCAGATACGCAGTATTTT
CASSLSITGADTQYF
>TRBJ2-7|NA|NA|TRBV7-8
TGTGCCAGCAGCCCCCGACAGGACCTGAACTACGAGCAGTACTTC
CASSPRQDLNYEQYF
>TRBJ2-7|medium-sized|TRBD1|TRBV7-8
TGTGCCAGCAGCTCAAAGACCGGGACAGGTTCCTACGAGCAGTACTTC
CASSSKTGTGSYEQYF
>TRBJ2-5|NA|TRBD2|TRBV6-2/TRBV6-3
TGTGCCAGCAGTTCGTCAGCGGGAGTGGAGACCCAGTACTTC
CASSSSAGVETQYF
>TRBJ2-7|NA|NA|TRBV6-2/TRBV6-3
TGTGCCAGCAGTTACTCTACCACTATCGGATCCTACGAGCAGTACTTC
CASSYSTTIGSYEQYF
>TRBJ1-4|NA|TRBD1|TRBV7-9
TGTGCCAGCAGCTCCGCCGTCCCGGGACAGACTACAACTAATGAAAAACTGTTTTTT
CASSSAVPGQTTTNEKLFF
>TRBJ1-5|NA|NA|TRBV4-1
TGCGCCAGCAGCCACGGCAATCAGCCCCAGCATTTT
CASSHGNQPQHF
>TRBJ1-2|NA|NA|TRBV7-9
TGTGCCAGCAGCTTAGGCCAGACAGAGAACTATGGCTACACCTTC
CASSLGQTENYGYTF
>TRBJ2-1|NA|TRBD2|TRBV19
TGTGCCAGTACCGGGGGGAATGAGCAGTTCTTC
CASTGGNEQFF
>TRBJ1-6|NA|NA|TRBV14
TGTGCCAGCAGCCCGCATCTGGGCCCTAATTCACCCCTCCACTTT
CASSPHLGPNSPLHF
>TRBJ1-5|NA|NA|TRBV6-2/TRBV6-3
TGTGCCAGCAGTTACGACAGTCTACTCTATAGCAATCAGCCCCAGCATTTT
CASSYDSLLYSNQPQHF
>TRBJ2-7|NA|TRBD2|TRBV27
TGTGCCAGCGGGAGGGAGACTAACGAGCAGTACTTC
CASGRETNEQYF
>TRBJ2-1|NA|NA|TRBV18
TGTGCCAGCCAACGGGGGAGGGACAACAATGAGCAGTTCTTC
CASQRGRDNNEQFF
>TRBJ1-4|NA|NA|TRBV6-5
TGTGCCAGCAGCCCAACCCAGGGAACTAATGAAAAACTGTTTTTT
CASSPTQGTNEKLFF
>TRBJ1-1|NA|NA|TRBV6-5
TGTGCCAGCAGTACAGGGTTGAACACTGAAGCTTTCTTT
CASSTGLNTEAFF